This TCR beta chain was identified in a study of cytomegalovirus exposure and HLA in healthy donors. General observations from the study: A further, later analysis showed that HLA-associated TCR beta chains (compared with equally common others) were more clonally expanded.

In regard to this clone: Its matching antigen is unknown.

Amplification used 60 Vbeta primers and 13 Jbeta primers. Method: immunoSEQ multiplex PCR; TCRdb's copy keeps in-frame clones and lacks some. The sample has about 140,000 clones, roughly 80% seen once. CDR3 length: 16 amino acids. Germline V gene data show CDR1 as GTSNPN and CDR2 as SVGIG (reference sequence). V was trimmed by 1 base and J by 2 bases, leaving 12 bases between them. The sample consisted of PBMCs. The TCR sequence derives from a woman aged 50 to 60 in good health and CMV-seropositive. The rearrangement uses TRBV30 and TRBJ1-6, with D possibly matching TRBD1 (5 bases). In nucleotides, the CDR3 is TGTGCCTGGAGTGGGGTAAGGGGCACCTATAATTCACCCCTCCACTTT. Its translation: CAWSGVRGTYNSPLHF.